This is a list of T cell receptor beta chains from one sample in a study of cytomegalovirus exposure and HLA in healthy donors. Produced via immunoSEQ multiplex PCR; TCRdb's table is partial and in-frame only. The sample includes approximately 140,000 clones, about 78% of them seen just once. Sample: PBMCs. The receptor source for this set is a man younger than 35 in good health and CMV-seronegative. The CDR3 runs from the conserved cysteine through the conserved F or W. D genes are given only for firm matches. Expanded clones get a size class; other rows say once, few or many, or leave the size out.

V	J	D	size	DNA	CDR3
TRBV7-3	TRBJ1-1	TRBD1	few	TGTGCCAGCAGCTTACGCCGGCGAAACCACAGGGGTGAGAACACTGAAGCTTTCTTT	CASSLRRRNHRGENTEAFF
TRBV2	TRBJ1-4	.	.	TGTGCCAGCAGTGTCGTCCGGACAGCAACTAATGAAAAACTGTTTTTT	CASSVVRTATNEKLFF
TRBV5-1	TRBJ1-1	TRBD1	.	TGCGCCAGCAGCCCGACCTCAGGGGGGAACACTGAAGCTTTCTTT	CASSPTSGGNTEAFF
TRBV5-4	TRBJ1-2	.	once	TGTGCCAGCAGCTTGGCCGGGGGTCTTAGTGGCTACACCTTC	CASSLAGGLSGYTF
TRBV19	TRBJ2-7	TRBD1	.	TGTGCCAGTAGTGCGCCGGGACAGGGGTCCTACGAGCAGTACTTC	CASSAPGQGSYEQYF
TRBV9	TRBJ2-3	.	.	TGTGCCAGCAGCGTATATGGAGGCGGCACAGATACGCAGTATTTT	CASSVYGGGTDTQYF
TRBV19	TRBJ1-3	.	.	TGTGCCAGTTCCAGGATTTCTGGAAACACCATATATTTT	CASSRISGNTIYF
TRBV28	TRBJ2-5	TRBD2	once	TGTGCCAGCAGTTGGGCTAGCGGACAAGAGACCCAGTACTTC	CASSWASGQETQYF
TRBV27	TRBJ2-7	TRBD1	.	TGTGCCAGCAGTTTAACAGGGGACTACGAGCAGTACTTC	CASSLTGDYEQYF
TRBV4-2	TRBJ1-4	.	.	TGTGCCAGCAGCCAAGATGGCACAACTAATGAAAAACTGTTTTTT	CASSQDGTTNEKLFF
TRBV7-9	TRBJ1-1	TRBD1	once	TGTGCCAGCAGCCGAGGAGGGGGCAAGGGAACTGAAGCTTTCTTT	CASSRGGGKGTEAFF
TRBV14	TRBJ2-1	TRBD2	few	TGTGCCAGCAGCCCTCTAGCGGGAGGCAGCACAGGTAGGAATGAGCAGTTCTTC	CASSPLAGGSTGRNEQFF
TRBV5-1	TRBJ2-7	TRBD2	.	TGCGCCAGCAGCTTGCTGGGGCTAGCGGGAGGCATCTACGAGCAGTACTTC	CASSLLGLAGGIYEQYF
TRBV7-3	TRBJ1-2	.	.	TGTGCCAGCAGCTTAATAACAGGCTATGGCTACACCTTC	CASSLITGYGYTF
TRBV27	TRBJ1-2	TRBD1	.	TGTGCCAGCAGTTCTGTTAGGGGGACAGACTACTATGGCTACACCTTC	CASSSVRGTDYYGYTF
TRBV7-9	TRBJ2-6	TRBD1	few	TGTGCCAGCAGACTAACAGGGGCTGGGGCCAACGTCCTGACTTTC	CASRLTGAGANVLTF
TRBV18	TRBJ2-2	.	.	TGTGCCAGCTCACCCACGACAGCCAGGAACACCGGGGAGCTGTTTTTT	CASSPTTARNTGELFF
TRBV2	TRBJ1-6	.	.	TGTGCCAGCAGACGGGGAGGGGCCGAATCACCCCTCCACTTT	CASRRGGAESPLHF
TRBV30	TRBJ2-3	TRBD2	.	TGTGCCACTCCAGCGGGGGGGCGTTATACGCAGTATTTT	CATPAGGRYTQYF
TRBV15	TRBJ2-5	.	.	TGTGCCACCAGCAGAGATCAGGGACAAGAGACCCAGTACTTC	CATSRDQGQETQYF
TRBV9	TRBJ2-7	TRBD2	.	TGTGCCAGCAGCGTAGACCCTCCAGCGGGGGGGATCGACGAGCAGTACTTC	CASSVDPPAGGIDEQYF
TRBV28	TRBJ1-1	.	.	TGTGCCAGCAGTTCGGGGCTTACCTCGGGGAGGGAAGCTTTCTTT	CASSSGLTSGREAFF
TRBV5-1	TRBJ2-7	TRBD2	once	TGCGCCAGCAGCGTCCGGGACGGGGGACTAGCGGGACAAGCCGAGCAGTACTTC	CASSVRDGGLAGQAEQYF
TRBV28	TRBJ1-5	.	.	TGTGCCAGCAGTTTAGGGGGGTCCAATCAGCCCCAGCATTTT	CASSLGGSNQPQHF
TRBV10-1	TRBJ2-7	.	.	TGCGCCAGCAGTGAGCAGGGGTCCCCTTTGTACGAGCAGTACTTC	CASSEQGSPLYEQYF
TRBV28	TRBJ2-7	TRBD2	.	TGTGCCAGCAAAATGGGACTAGCGGGAGGGCCGACCTACGAGCAGTACTTC	CASKMGLAGGPTYEQYF
TRBV19	TRBJ1-2	.	.	TGTGCCAGTGAACCGTTTGGTCTGGGAGGGGATGGCTACACCTTC	CASEPFGLGGDGYTF
TRBV5-1	TRBJ2-3	TRBD1	.	TGCGCCAGCGAGACAGGACAGGGCACAGATACGCAGTATTTT	CASETGQGTDTQYF
TRBV7-9	TRBJ2-7	TRBD2	.	TGTGCCAGCAGCCCCCCGGGAGGTGTGGACGAGCAGTACTTC	CASSPPGGVDEQYF
TRBV30	TRBJ1-2	TRBD1	.	TGTGCCTGGGTGTCAGGAGGTTACAGGGGGGTTGACTATGGCTACACCTTC	CAWVSGGYRGVDYGYTF
TRBV7-3	TRBJ2-2	.	.	TGTGCCAGCAGCCAGGGCGCGAACGCCGGGGAGCTGTTTTTT	CASSQGANAGELFF
TRBV6-5	TRBJ1-1	.	few	TGTGCCAGCAAGGGGGTCGGGATTAGCACTGAAGCTTTCTTT	CASKGVGISTEAFF
TRBV27	TRBJ1-5	TRBD1	.	TGTGCCAGCAGTTTGGGGACAGGGAGTCAGCCCCAGCATTTT	CASSLGTGSQPQHF
TRBV7-6	TRBJ2-6	TRBD1	few	TGTGCCAGCAGCTCGCCGGGACAGGGAGCTCTGACTTTC	CASSSPGQGALTF
TRBV14	TRBJ2-7	TRBD2	.	TGTGCCAGCAGCCAAGTGCGGGGGTTCTACGAGCAGTACTTC	CASSQVRGFYEQYF
TRBV11-2	TRBJ2-2	.	once	TGTGCCAGCAGCTTATTAGGGGGGGCCGGGGAGCTGTTTTTT	CASSLLGGAGELFF
TRBV5-4	TRBJ1-2	.	.	TGTGCCAGCAGCCCGATAACGGGACACGACTATGGCTACACCTTC	CASSPITGHDYGYTF
TRBV29-1	TRBJ2-1	TRBD2	.	TGCAGCGTCCCCTCAAACCGGACTAGCGGGGACCGGTCCAATGAGCAGTTCTTC	CSVPSNRTSGDRSNEQFF
TRBV6-4	TRBJ2-3	.	.	TGTGCCAGCAGTGACCCCCTGGAGGCTGAAGATACGCAGTATTTT	CASSDPLEAEDTQYF
TRBV5-6	TRBJ1-2	TRBD1	.	TGTGCCAGCAGCTTGGAGGACAGGGGGCCCTGGTATGGCTACACCTTC	CASSLEDRGPWYGYTF
TRBV14	TRBJ1-2	.	.	TGTGCCAGCAGCCCCTATGGCGGATATGGCTACACCTTC	CASSPYGGYGYTF
TRBV7-9	TRBJ2-7	TRBD2	.	TGTGCCAGCAGCAAGTCTAGCGGGAGGGACGAGCAGTACTTC	CASSKSSGRDEQYF
TRBV19	TRBJ1-1	TRBD1	few	TGTGCCAGTAGTATAGGGACAGGGAACACTGAAGCTTTCTTT	CASSIGTGNTEAFF
TRBV6-4	TRBJ2-7	TRBD2	.	TGTGCCAGCAGTGAAGGGACTAGCGGGAAGGACGAGCAGTACTTC	CASSEGTSGKDEQYF